This TCR beta chain was recorded in a study of T cell repertoires in cytomegalovirus infection. TCRdb reprocessed the reads via MiXCR and lists one record per CDR3 protein. Of approximately 500,000 distinct CDR3 sequences listed, about a quarter are singletons. Sequenced material: PBMCs. This sequence originates from a human donor in good health (CMV status not recorded). Some clones in this sample may be carry-over from other donors' samples.

The CDR3 region is CASSQGAGRMDEQFF. The CDR3 bases are TGTGCCAGCAGCCAAGGCGCTGGGAGGATGGATGAGCAGTTCTTC. The chain recombines TRBV3-1 with TRBJ2-1; perhaps TRBD2 as D (6 bases). Germline loops: CDR1 LGHDT, CDR2 YNNKEL (reference sequence). V was cut by 1 base and J by 8 bases, with 15 bases left in between. The CDR3 contains 15 residues.